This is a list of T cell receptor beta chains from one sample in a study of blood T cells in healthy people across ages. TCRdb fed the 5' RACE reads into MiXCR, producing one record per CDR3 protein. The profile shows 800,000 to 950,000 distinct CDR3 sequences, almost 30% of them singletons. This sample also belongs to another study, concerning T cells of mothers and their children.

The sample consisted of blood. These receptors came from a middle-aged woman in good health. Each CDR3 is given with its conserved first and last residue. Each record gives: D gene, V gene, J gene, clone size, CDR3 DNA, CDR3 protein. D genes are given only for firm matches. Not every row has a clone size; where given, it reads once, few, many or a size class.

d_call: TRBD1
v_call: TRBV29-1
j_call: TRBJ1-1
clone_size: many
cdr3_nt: TGCAGCGTTGATCGACAGGGAACTGAAGCTTTCTTT
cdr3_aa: CSVDRQGTEAFF

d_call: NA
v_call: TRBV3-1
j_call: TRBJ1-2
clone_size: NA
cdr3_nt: TGTGCTGGCGACAGGCTAACTAACTATGGCTACACCTTC
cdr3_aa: CAGDRLTNYGYTF

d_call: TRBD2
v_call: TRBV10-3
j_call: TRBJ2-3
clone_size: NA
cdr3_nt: TGTGCCATCAGTGAGACTAGCGGGGGGCCGAGCACAGATACGCAGTATTTT
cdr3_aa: CAISETSGGPSTDTQYF

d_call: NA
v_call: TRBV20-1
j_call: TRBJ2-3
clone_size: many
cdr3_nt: TGCAGTGCTATAGCGTCAACAGATACGCAGTATTTT
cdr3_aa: CSAIASTDTQYF

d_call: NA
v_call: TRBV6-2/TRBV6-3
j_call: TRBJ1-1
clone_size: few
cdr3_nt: TGTGCCAGCGGTAGGAATTGGGGGAACACTGAAGCTTTCTTT
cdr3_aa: CASGRNWGNTEAFF

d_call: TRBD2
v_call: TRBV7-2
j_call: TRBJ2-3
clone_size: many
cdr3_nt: TGTGCCAGCAGCTTGGGGGGGGGACTAGCGGTACCAGATACGCAGTATTTT
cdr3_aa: CASSLGGGLAVPDTQYF

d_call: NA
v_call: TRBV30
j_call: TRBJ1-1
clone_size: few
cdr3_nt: TGTGCCTGGACAGGGTCTCAGAGGAACACTGAAGCTTTCTTT
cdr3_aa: CAWTGSQRNTEAFF

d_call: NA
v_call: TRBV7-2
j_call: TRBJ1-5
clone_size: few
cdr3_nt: TGTGCCAGCAGTTTCGAACCGGGGGACAGCAATCAGCCCCAGCATTTT
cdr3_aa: CASSFEPGDSNQPQHF

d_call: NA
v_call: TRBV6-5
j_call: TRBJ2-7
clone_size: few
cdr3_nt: TGTGCCAGCAGTTACGAGGGCACGGCAAAATACGAGCAGTACTTC
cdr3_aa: CASSYEGTAKYEQYF

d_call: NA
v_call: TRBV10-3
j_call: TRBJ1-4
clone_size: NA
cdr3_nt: TGTGCCATCAGTGAGTCGACAGGCAATGAAAAACTGTTTTTT
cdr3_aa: CAISESTGNEKLFF

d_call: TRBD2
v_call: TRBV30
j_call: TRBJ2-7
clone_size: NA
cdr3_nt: TGTGCCTGGAGTGTACTTTCAGCGGGGGGCTACGAGCAGTACTTC
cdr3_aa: CAWSVLSAGGYEQYF

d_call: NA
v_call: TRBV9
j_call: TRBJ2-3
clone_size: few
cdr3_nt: TGTGCCGGCAGCTATTACGAGACGGATACGCAGTATTTT
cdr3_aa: CAGSYYETDTQYF

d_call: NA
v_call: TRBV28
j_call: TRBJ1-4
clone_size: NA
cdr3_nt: TGTGCCAGCAGTTCCCCGCGGCAACTGTTTTTT
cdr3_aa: CASSSPRQLFF

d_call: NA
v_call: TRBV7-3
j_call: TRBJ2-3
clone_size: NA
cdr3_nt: TGTGCCAGCAGCCGGGGGCTTAAGGCAGATACGCAGTATTTT
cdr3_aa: CASSRGLKADTQYF

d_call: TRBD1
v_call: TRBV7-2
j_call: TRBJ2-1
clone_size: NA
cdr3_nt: TGTGCCAGCAGCCGAGACAGGGGAGGTTACAATGAGCAGTTCTTC
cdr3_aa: CASSRDRGGYNEQFF

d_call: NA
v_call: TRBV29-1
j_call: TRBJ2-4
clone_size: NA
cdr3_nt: TGCAGCGTTGACGGCAGGGGCGTGGATGAGCAGTACTTC
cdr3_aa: CSVDGRGVDEQYF

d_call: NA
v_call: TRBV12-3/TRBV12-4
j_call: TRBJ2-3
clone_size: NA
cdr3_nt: TGTGCCAGCAGTTTCGGGGGGCCGAGAGCAGATACGCAGTATTTT
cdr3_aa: CASSFGGPRADTQYF

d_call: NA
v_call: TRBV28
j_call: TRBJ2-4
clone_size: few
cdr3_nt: TGTGCCAGCAGTTCAAACATTCAGTACTTC
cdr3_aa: CASSSNIQYF

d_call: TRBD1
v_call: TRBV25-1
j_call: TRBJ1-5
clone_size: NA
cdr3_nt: TGTGCCAGCAGTACGGTCGGGACAGGGGGCGACATCTATAGCAATCAGCCCCAGCATTTT
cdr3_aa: CASSTVGTGGDIYSNQPQHF

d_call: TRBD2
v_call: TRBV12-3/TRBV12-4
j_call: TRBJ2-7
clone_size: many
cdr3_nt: TGTGCCAGCAGTACGGGCGGGGGGGCCCTCGAGCAGTACTTC
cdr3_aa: CASSTGGGALEQYF

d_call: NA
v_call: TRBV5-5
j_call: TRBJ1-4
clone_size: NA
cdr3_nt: TGTGCCGGCAGCGCGGCGTTCCGTAGATCAACTAATGAAAAACTGTTTTTT
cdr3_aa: CAGSAAFRRSTNEKLFF

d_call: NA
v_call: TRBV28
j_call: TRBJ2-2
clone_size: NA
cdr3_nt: TGTGCCAGCAGTTTTACCGGAAACACCGGGGAGCTGTTTTTT
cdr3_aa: CASSFTGNTGELFF

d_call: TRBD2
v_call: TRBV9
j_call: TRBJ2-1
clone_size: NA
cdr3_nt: TGTGCCAGCAGCGTAGCGGGTAGCGGGGGGGCATACAATGAGCAGTTCTTC
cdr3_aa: CASSVAGSGGAYNEQFF

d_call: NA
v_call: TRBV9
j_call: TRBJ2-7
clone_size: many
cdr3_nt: TGTGCCAGCAGCATACGACAGCCGCCCTCCTACGAGCAGTACTTC
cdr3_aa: CASSIRQPPSYEQYF

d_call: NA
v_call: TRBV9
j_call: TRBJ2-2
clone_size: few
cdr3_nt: TGTGCCAGCAGCCCCATGGGGGGGGCGAACGGGGAGCTGTTTTTT
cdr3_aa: CASSPMGGANGELFF

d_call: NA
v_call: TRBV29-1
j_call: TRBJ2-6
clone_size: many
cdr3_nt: TGCAGCGTTGGGGGAAGCTCTGGGGCCAACGTCCTGACTTTC
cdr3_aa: CSVGGSSGANVLTF

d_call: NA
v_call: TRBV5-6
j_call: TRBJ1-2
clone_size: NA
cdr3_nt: TGTGCCAGCAGCTCTGGGTCAGTTCGCTATGGCTACACCTTC
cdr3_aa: CASSSGSVRYGYTF

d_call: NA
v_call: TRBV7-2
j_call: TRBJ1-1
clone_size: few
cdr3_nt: TGTGCCAACAGGTTAGACAGGAACACTGAAGCTTTCTTT
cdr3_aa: CANRLDRNTEAFF

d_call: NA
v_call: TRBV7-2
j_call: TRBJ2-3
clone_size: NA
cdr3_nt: TGTGCCAGCAGCCTTACAGGATCTAGTAGTGCAGATACGCAGTATTTT
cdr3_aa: CASSLTGSSSADTQYF

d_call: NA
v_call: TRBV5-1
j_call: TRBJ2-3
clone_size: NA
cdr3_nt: TGCGCCAGCGCAGGAAACAGAGGCCATAGCACAGATACGCAGTATTTT
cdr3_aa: CASAGNRGHSTDTQYF

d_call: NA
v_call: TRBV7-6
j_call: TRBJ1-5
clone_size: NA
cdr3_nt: TGTGCCAGCAGCTCATCTCCGGGGGATTACAATCAGCCCCAGCATTTT
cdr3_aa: CASSSSPGDYNQPQHF

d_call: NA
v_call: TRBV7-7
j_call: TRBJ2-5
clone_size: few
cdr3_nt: TGTGCTAGCAGCTTAAAGTTAGGGGATCGGTACCAAGAGCCCCAGTACTTC
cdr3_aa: CASSLKLGDRYQEPQYF

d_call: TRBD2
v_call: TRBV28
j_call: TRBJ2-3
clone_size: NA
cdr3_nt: TGTGCCAGCAGTGAGGGCGGGGGGGCCGGCGATACGCAGTATTTT
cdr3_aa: CASSEGGGAGDTQYF

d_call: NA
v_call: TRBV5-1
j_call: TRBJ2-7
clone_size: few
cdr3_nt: TGCGCCAGCAGCTTACACAGCCAAGAATACTACGAGCAGTACTTC
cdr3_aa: CASSLHSQEYYEQYF

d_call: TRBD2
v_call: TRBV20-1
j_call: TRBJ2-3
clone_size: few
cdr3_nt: TGCAGTGCTGGAAGGACTAGCGGGAGCACAGATACGCAGTATTTT
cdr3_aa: CSAGRTSGSTDTQYF

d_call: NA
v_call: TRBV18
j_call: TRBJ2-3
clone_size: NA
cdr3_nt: TGTGCCAGCTCACCCTCCATGGCAGATACGCAGTATTTT
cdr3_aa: CASSPSMADTQYF